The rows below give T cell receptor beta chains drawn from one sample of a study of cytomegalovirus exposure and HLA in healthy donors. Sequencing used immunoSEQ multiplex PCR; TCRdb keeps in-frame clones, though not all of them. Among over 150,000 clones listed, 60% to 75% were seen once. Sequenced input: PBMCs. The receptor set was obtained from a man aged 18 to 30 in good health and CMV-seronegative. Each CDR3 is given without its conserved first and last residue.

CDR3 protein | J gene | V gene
ASSMLGGAHNYGYT | TRBJ1-2 | TRBV7-2
ASSHGQGDQPQH | TRBJ1-5 | TRBV4-3
ASSEPARIYQETQY | TRBJ2-5 | TRBV25-1
ASSLVTRVTGELF | TRBJ2-2 | TRBV5-1
ASSPQDSYEQY | TRBJ2-7 | TRBV5-4
SAGQDYGYT | TRBJ1-2 | TRBV29-1
ASSEGTGAGWEKLF | TRBJ1-4 | TRBV6-1
ASSPRGSSQNNEQF | TRBJ2-1 | TRBV7-9
ASLDGRGGQDEQF | TRBJ2-1 | TRBV18
ASGGGTQY | TRBJ2-5 | TRBV2
ASSESRGSTGGYT | TRBJ1-2 | TRBV6-1
ASSVSVYEQF | TRBJ2-1 | TRBV6-1
ASRQGIHNSPLH | TRBJ1-6 | TRBV27